These T cell receptor beta chains were read from a single sample in a study of T-cell memory formation after mild COVID-19. TCRdb called the 5' RACE reads again in MiXCR, with one record for every CDR3 protein. The sample consists of over 450,000 distinct CDR3 sequences, roughly 20% of them appearing once. Sequenced sample: PBMCs or a T cell subset sorted from them (not recorded which). The receptors here all came from an adult woman who had mild COVID-19 (a few samples of this study predate the infection). Cell type and time point are not known. Each CDR3 is given with its conserved first and last residue. The order of the fields is J gene, V gene, CDR3 protein.

>TRBJ1-2|TRBV19
CASTSLEGYTF
>TRBJ2-2|TRBV5-1
CASKYSENTGELFF
>TRBJ2-7|TRBV30
CAWSPRGSYEQYF
>TRBJ2-4|TRBV7-3
CASSPGLRERNIQYF
>TRBJ2-1|TRBV11-3
CASSLGGQRSNEQFF
>TRBJ1-1|TRBV7-9
CASSLWEGGGTEAFF
>TRBJ2-7|TRBV12-3/TRBV12-4
CASRTSGSHEQYF
>TRBJ1-1|TRBV12-3/TRBV12-4
CASSFTGTGINTEAFF
>TRBJ2-7|TRBV4-1
CASSQDSTGEVREQYF
>TRBJ1-2|TRBV12-3/TRBV12-4
CASSSGTGGVYGYTF
>TRBJ2-1|TRBV6-4
CASSDSDRYNEQFF
>TRBJ1-5|TRBV12-3/TRBV12-4
CASSLASTGVQPQHF
>TRBJ2-7|TRBV2
CASSAYLGSYEQYF
>TRBJ2-7|TRBV6-1
CASSELRYEQYF
>TRBJ1-2|TRBV12-3/TRBV12-4
CASSPIPDGWARYGYTF
>TRBJ2-3|TRBV7-6
CASSLGTSGSSDTQYF
>TRBJ2-5|TRBV23-1
CASSQSGRVRSGSETQYF
>TRBJ2-1|TRBV3-1
CASSRRAWDNEQFF
>TRBJ2-1|TRBV5-6
CASSWGRGANNEQFF
>TRBJ2-1|TRBV7-2
CASSLHGTRGNNEQFF
>TRBJ2-5|TRBV2
CASSEGLPGETQYF
>TRBJ2-5|TRBV12-3/TRBV12-4
CASSTQETQYF
>TRBJ1-4|TRBV3-1
CASSQSNEKLFF
>TRBJ2-1|TRBV27
CASSILAGGLYNEQFF
>TRBJ2-1|TRBV11-1
CASSQGTSGSKGYNEQFF